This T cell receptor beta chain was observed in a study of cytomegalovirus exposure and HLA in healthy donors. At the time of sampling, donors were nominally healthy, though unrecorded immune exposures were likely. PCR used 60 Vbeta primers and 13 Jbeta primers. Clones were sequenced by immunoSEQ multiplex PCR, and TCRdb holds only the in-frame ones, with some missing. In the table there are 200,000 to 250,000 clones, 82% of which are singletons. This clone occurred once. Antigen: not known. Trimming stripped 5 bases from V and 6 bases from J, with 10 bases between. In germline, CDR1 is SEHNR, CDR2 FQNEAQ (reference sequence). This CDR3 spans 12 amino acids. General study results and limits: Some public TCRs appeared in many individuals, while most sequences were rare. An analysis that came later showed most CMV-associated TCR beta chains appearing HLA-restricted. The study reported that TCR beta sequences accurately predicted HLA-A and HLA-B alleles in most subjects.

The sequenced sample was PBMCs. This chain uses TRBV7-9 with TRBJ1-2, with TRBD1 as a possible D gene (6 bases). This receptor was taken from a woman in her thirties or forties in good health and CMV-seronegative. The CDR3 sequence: CASSGGANGYTF. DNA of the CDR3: TGTGCCAGCAGCGGGGGGGCAAATGGCTACACCTTC. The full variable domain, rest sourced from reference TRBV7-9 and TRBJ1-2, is DTGVSQNPRHKITKRGQNVTFRCDPISEHNRLYWYRQTLGQGPEFLTYFQNEAQLEKSRLLSDRFSAERPKGSFSTLEIQRTEQGDSAMYLCASSGGANGYTFGSGTRLTVV.